The 8 T cell receptor beta chains below were found in one sample sequenced in a study of identical twins. TCRdb re-called the 5' RACE reads with MiXCR, one entry per CDR3 protein. The profile covers 1.5 million to 2 million distinct CDR3 sequences, with around 33% appearing a single time and about 0.25% taken by the ten largest. Sequencing was done on a sample of cord blood. These receptors originate from a newborn girl in good health.

The chain uses TRBV5-1 and TRBJ2-5; TRBD1 matches 11 bases. The CDR3 sequence is 15 residues long. Looked up from germline, CDR1 is SGHRS and CDR2 is YFSETQ. Germline trimming cut 2 bases from V and 4 bases from J; bases unmatched to any gene: 4. As DNA, the CDR3 is TGCGCCAGCAGCTTTGTCGGACAGGGGGCAGAGACCCAGTACTTC. Its protein product is CASSFVGQGAETQYF.

This clonotype has more than one count but fewer than ten. The V call is TRBV20-1, the J call TRBJ2-1; 10 nucleotides match TRBD2. The germline gives CDR1 DFQATT, CDR2 SNEGSKA (reference sequence). This CDR3 has 16 amino acids. Trimming cost V 3 bases and J 6 bases; bases outside gene matches: 11. CDR3 nucleotides: TGCAGTGCTAGTAGAAGAGTAAGCGGGAGGGGCAATGAGCAGTTCTTC. This gives the protein CSASRRVSGRGNEQFF.

This clonotype was picked up a small number of times. Mismatch with germline at one junction end may stem from a read error. The genes are TRBV7-7 and TRBJ2-5, with a weak D call TRBD1 (6 bases). The CDR3 is 17 amino acids. Germline CDR1 reads SSHAT; CDR2 reads FNYEAQ (reference sequence). The CDR3 DNA is TGTGCTAGCAGCTTTGGTACAGGGAGCGTGACCCAAGAGACCCAGTACTTC. Its translation is CASSFGTGSVTQETQYF.

This chain connects TRBV7-9 to TRBJ1-1, with 8 bases that match TRBD1. CDR1 and CDR2 (germline): SEHNR, FQNEAQ (reference sequence). The trim removed 5 bases at V and 7 bases at J, leaving 6 bases unmatched. This CDR3 region has 13 residues. The CDR3 region has the DNA TGTGCCAGCAGCCCTTCAGGGGGCATTGAAGCTTTCTTT. It yields the protein CASSPSGGIEAFF.

This sequence joins TRBV5-1 and TRBJ2-3, with 11 positions matching TRBD2. CDR3 length: 17 amino acids. Germline CDR1 is SGHRS and CDR2 is YFSETQ. Germline trimming cut 0 bases from V and 2 bases from J; bases unmatched to any gene: 5. For the CDR3, the DNA is TGCGCCAGCAGCTTGGTGACTAGCGGGGCCAACACAGATACGCAGTATTTT. Translating gives CASSLVTSGANTDTQYF.

This clonotype appeared once. CDR3: CASSSRTGGQGQPQHF. The CDR3 DNA reads TGCGCCAGCAGCTCCCGGACAGGGGGTCAGGGTCAGCCCCAGCATTTT. V and J are TRBV5-1 and TRBJ1-5; 10 bases agree with TRBD1. V trimming: 3 bases; J trimming: 6 bases; junction bases outside the gene matches: 9. This CDR3 has 16 amino acids. Germline CDR1 SGHRS, CDR2 YFSETQ. The entire variable domain, with the rest obtained from reference TRBV5-1 and TRBJ1-5, is as follows: KAGVTQTPRYLIKTRGQQVTLSCSPISGHRSVSWYQQTPGQGLQFLFEYFSETQRNKGNFPGRFSGRQFSNSRSEMNVSTLELGDSALYLCASSSRTGGQGQPQHFGDGTRLSIL.

The chain carries TRBV7-9 and TRBJ2-1; 8 nucleotides match TRBD2. Trimming cost V 5 bases and J 0 bases; bases outside gene matches: 9. This CDR3 spans 17 amino acids. Germline V gene data show CDR1 as SEHNR and CDR2 as FQNEAQ (reference sequence). DNA for the CDR3: TGTGCCAGCAGCCGAAGGGCGGGAGGCAGCTCCTACAATGAGCAGTTCTTC. It translates to CASSRRAGGSSYNEQFF. The full variable domain, in which reference TRBV7-9 and TRBJ2-1 provide the parts outside the CDR3, is DTGVSQNPRHKITKRGQNVTFRCDPISEHNRLYWYRQTLGQGPEFLTYFQNEAQLEKSRLLSDRFSAERPKGSFSTLEIQRTEQGDSAMYLCASSRRAGGSSYNEQFFGPGTRLTVL.

This clonotype has more than one count but fewer than ten. The gene calls are TRBV20-1 and TRBJ1-5, with TRBD1 matching 9 bases. Germline loops: CDR1 DFQATT, CDR2 SNEGSKA (reference sequence). V shed 7 bases and J 4 bases; nucleotides not matched to a gene: 5. This CDR3 has 13 residues. DNA for the CDR3: TGCAGTGGGGGACAGGGTATTAATCAGCCCCAGCATTTT. Translating it yields CSGGQGINQPQHF.